Listed below are T cell receptor beta chains from one sample, sequenced in a study of monozygotic twins with inflammatory bowel disease. After re-calling the 5' RACE reads, TCRdb lists one entry per CDR3 protein, DNA absent. This sample's table has 400,000 to 500,000 distinct CDR3 sequences. Sequencing input: blood. These receptors originate from a human donor with ulcerative colitis or Crohn's disease, or a healthy co-twin of an affected twin (not recorded which). Both conserved end residues are part of each CDR3.

v_call	j_call	cdr3_aa
TRBV25-1	TRBJ2-7	CASSALSGPGVEQYF
TRBV4-3	TRBJ2-2	CASSDVDRDTGELFF
TRBV7-9	TRBJ2-7	CASSLQQGIHEQYF
TRBV28	TRBJ1-1	CASSFGSLQGAGEAFF
TRBV20-1	TRBJ2-5	CSASRGKSQETQYF
TRBV15	TRBJ1-6	CATSNRQGDSPLHF
TRBV20-1	TRBJ2-3	CSARPRDTQYF
TRBV12-3/TRBV12-4	TRBJ1-1	CASSVQGGYAEAFF
TRBV19	TRBJ2-1	CASSPHRQVDEQFF
TRBV27	TRBJ2-1	CASSLWTAAGGPSNEQFF
TRBV30	TRBJ1-2	CAWSRGALNYGYTF
TRBV6-5	TRBJ2-7	CACSSSLRDRVSEQYF
TRBV5-6	TRBJ2-7	CASSLINGESSYEQYF
TRBV29-1	TRBJ2-7	CSVERRGSSGVTYEQYF
TRBV5-6	TRBJ2-1	CASSLDGTGGEQFF
TRBV10-2	TRBJ2-3	CASSEFVTADTQYF
TRBV5-1	TRBJ2-2	CASSFQGLANTGELFF
TRBV29-1	TRBJ2-2	CSVERAARSGELFF
TRBV5-1	TRBJ2-3	CASTVQRLTDTQYF
TRBV19	TRBJ2-2	CASSDWALLTGELFF
TRBV5-1	TRBJ2-5	CASSPGTVQETQYF
TRBV5-1	TRBJ2-5	CASSLVVGETQYF
TRBV23-1	TRBJ1-6	CASSRLRGRNSPLHF